This passage covers 32 T cell receptor beta chains from one sample sequenced in a study of cytomegalovirus exposure and HLA in healthy donors. The PCR was carried out with 60 Vbeta primers and 13 Jbeta primers. TCRdb keeps only in-frame clones here, not all; method: immunoSEQ multiplex PCR. The sample holds 150,000 to 180,000 clones, approximately 75% seen once. The material sequenced was PBMCs. The receptors were gathered from a man aged 18 to 30 in good health and CMV-seronegative.

The chain couples TRBV7-9 to TRBJ1-1; 8 nucleotides agree with TRBD1. After removal of 5 bases from V and 4 bases from J, the junction contained 9 bases not matched to a gene. Germline V CDR1 and CDR2: SEHNR, FQNEAQ (reference sequence). The CDR3 is made up of 15 amino acids. The CDR3 protein is CASSTRTGSTTEAFF. CDR3 bases: TGTGCCAGCAGCACCCGGACAGGGTCGACCACTGAAGCTTTCTTT. The full variable domain, its missing parts supplied by reference TRBV7-9 and TRBJ1-1, is DTGVSQNPRHKITKRGQNVTFRCDPISEHNRLYWYRQTLGQGPEFLTYFQNEAQLEKSRLLSDRFSAERPKGSFSTLEIQRTEQGDSAMYLCASSTRTGSTTEAFFGQGTRLTVV.

The J gene is TRBJ2-1, the V gene TRBV29-1; TRBD1 matches at 9 bases. The CDR3 spans 12 residues. Germline CDR1 is SQVTM and CDR2 is ANQGSEA. After removal of 6 bases from V and 6 bases from J, the junction contained 3 bases not matched to a gene. The CDR3 sequence: CSVWDRANEQFF. CDR3 nucleotides: TGCAGCGTATGGGACAGGGCCAATGAGCAGTTCTTC.

The V and J genes are TRBV18 and TRBJ2-5; TRBD1 agrees at 7 bases. The germline gives CDR1 KGHSH, CDR2 LQKENI. CDR3 size: 15 residues. Losses at the gene ends were 0 bases for V and 7 bases for J; bases not matched to a gene: 8. CDR3 DNA: TGTGCCAGCTCACCACCCCAGGGGGACCCCCGGACCCAGTACTTC. It yields the protein CASSPPQGDPRTQYF.

The chain recombines TRBV6-4 with TRBJ2-1, with TRBD2 matching over 10 bases. Germline V gives CDR1 MRHNA, CDR2 SNTAGT. After removal of 3 bases from V and 8 bases from J, the junction contained 7 bases not matched to a gene. The CDR3 is 15 amino acids. CDR3 nucleotides: TGTGCCAGCAGTGAAGGAAGCGGGGGGGCGGATGAGCAGTTCTTC. Its translation is CASSEGSGGADEQFF.

The J gene is TRBJ2-3, the V gene TRBV6-1; TRBD2 might be the D (5 bases). There are 14 residues in the CDR3. Trimming removed 3 bases from V and 0 bases from J, with 7 bases in between. Germline V gene sequence: CDR1 MNHNS, CDR2 SASEGT. The CDR3 sequence is CASSDRDSTDTQYF. Here the CDR3 DNA reads TGTGCCAGCAGTGATCGGGATAGCACAGATACGCAGTATTTT.

The chain recombines TRBV4-2 with TRBJ2-3, with TRBD2 matching 11 bases. This CDR3 spans 15 amino acids. From germline, CDR1 is LGHNA and CDR2 YNFKEQ. V lost 6 bases, J lost 4 bases, and 6 bases stayed unmatched. CDR3 nucleotides: TGTGCCAGCAGTGAATTAGCGGGGGGGCCAGATACGCAGTATTTT. Its translation: CASSELAGGPDTQYF.

In this sample, this clone turned up a few times. Additional DNA sequences in this sample encode the identical CDR3. The rearrangement uses TRBV19 and TRBJ2-7; D may be TRBD2 (5 bases). CDR3 length equals 16 residues. Germline V CDR1 and CDR2: LNHDA, SQIVND (reference sequence). V dropped 3 bases and J dropped 4 bases, with 19 bases sitting between them. CDR3 loop: CASSILVEKAAYEQYF. The CDR3 nucleotides are TGTGCCAGTAGTATTTTGGTGGAGAAAGCGGCATACGAGCAGTACTTC.

J is TRBJ1-1 and V is TRBV18; D may be TRBD1 (6 bases). CDR1 is KGHSH and CDR2 is LQKENI in the germline V gene. The CDR3 is made up of 15 amino acids. Trimming cost V 3 bases and J 3 bases, with 14 bases left between them. Written as DNA, the CDR3 is TGTGCCAGCTCACCTCTACAGGGTCACGACACTGAAGCTTTCTTT. As protein: CASSPLQGHDTEAFF.

This chain links TRBV7-9 with TRBJ1-1; no clear D. Trimming stripped 2 bases from V and 2 bases from J, with 12 bases between. The CDR3 has 15 amino acids. Germline V CDR1 and CDR2: SEHNR, FQNEAQ (reference sequence). The DNA for the CDR3 is TGTGCCAGCAGCTTATTTGAGGGCGGAAACACTGAAGCTTTCTTT. This codes for CASSLFEGGNTEAFF.

V is TRBV2 and J is TRBJ1-2, with D possibly TRBD1 on 5 matching bases. Trimming removed 3 bases at V and 8 bases at J, with 13 bases between. CDR1 SNHLY and CDR2 FYNNEI come from the germline V gene. The CDR3 is 13 amino acids. The CDR3 DNA is TGTGCCAGCAGTGAGTGGGGGGGAGGCGGCTACACCTTC. Residues: CASSEWGGGGYTF. Full variable domain (outside the CDR3, taken from reference TRBV2 and TRBJ1-2): EPEVTQTPSHQVTQMGQEVILRCVPISNHLYFYWYRQILGQKVEFLVSFYNNEISEKSEIFDDQFSVERPDGSNFTLKIRSTKLEDSAMYFCASSEWGGGGYTFGSGTRLTVV.

This clone turned up a few times. V is TRBV4-3 and J is TRBJ2-7, with D perhaps TRBD1 (6 bases). The CDR3 sequence is 15 residues long. Germline CDR1 is LGHNA and CDR2 is YSLEER. Trimming left V 1 base short and J 4 bases short, with 14 bases between. CDR3 protein: CASSQGQVPLYEQYF. In DNA, the CDR3 is TGCGCCAGCAGCCAAGGACAGGTTCCTTTATACGAGCAGTACTTC.

The V and J genes are TRBV4-3 and TRBJ1-4; no definite D call. Trimming removed 5 bases from V and 8 bases from J, with 12 bases in between. The CDR3 has 13 residues. From germline, CDR1 is LGHNA and CDR2 YSLEER. CDR3 DNA: TGCGCCAGCAGCGACCTCTCGGGGGAAAAACTGTTTTTT. It translates to CASSDLSGEKLFF.

The gene calls are TRBV9 and TRBJ2-3; 7 nucleotides match TRBD2. The germline CDR1 and CDR2 sequences are SGDLS and YYNGEE. J lost 3 bases, V lost 4 bases, and 11 bases had no gene match. The CDR3 spans 16 residues. Here the CDR3 DNA reads TGTGCCAGCAGCCGGGCCGGGGGGTGGGTAACAGATACGCAGTATTTT. As protein: CASSRAGGWVTDTQYF.

This sequence joins TRBV4-3 and TRBJ1-5; no firm D call. V lost 4 bases and J 0 bases, leaving 13 bases between the germline ends. CDR1 and CDR2 (germline): LGHNA, YSLEER. The CDR3 length is 16 residues. CDR3 protein: CASSRLVTHSNQPQHF. CDR3 bases: TGCGCCAGCAGCCGACTTGTCACGCATAGCAATCAGCCCCAGCATTTT.

This clone was observed a handful of times. This chain connects TRBV7-2 to TRBJ2-3; 7 nucleotides match TRBD2. Germline loops: CDR1 SGHTA, CDR2 FQGNSA. CDR3 length equals 16 residues. J gave up 0 bases and V 1 base, and 4 bases lay outside the gene matches. The chain's CDR3 is CASSLVSRGSTDTQYF. The CDR3 nucleotides are TGTGCCAGCAGCTTAGTCTCGCGGGGGAGCACAGATACGCAGTATTTT.

The V and J genes are TRBV5-4 and TRBJ2-7; 8 bases line up with TRBD1. CDR3 length: 15 residues. The germline CDR1 and CDR2 sequences are SGHNT and YYREEE (reference sequence). Trimming took 0 bases from V and 0 from J; bases not matched to a gene: 2. For the CDR3, the DNA is TGTGCCAGCAGCTTGGGACAGGGGAGCTCCTACGAGCAGTACGTC. Translating gives CASSLGQGSSYEQYV.

This clone was counted once. The chain couples TRBV5-1 to TRBJ2-7; 9 bases map to TRBD1. This CDR3 is built from 14 residues. From germline, CDR1 is SGHRS and CDR2 YFSETQ. Losses at the gene ends were 3 bases for V and 5 bases for J; bases not matched to a gene: 6. The CDR3 sequence is CASSSGQGRNEQYF. DNA for the CDR3: TGCGCCAGCAGCTCGGGACAGGGCAGGAACGAGCAGTACTTC.

Only one count was recorded for this clone. One end of the junction does not line up with germline, which may come from a read error. V is TRBV19 and J is TRBJ1-5; the match to TRBD1 covers 7 bases. CDR1 is LNHDA and CDR2 is SQIVND in the germline V gene (reference sequence). The CDR3 consists of 16 residues. In nucleotides, the CDR3 is TGTGCCAGTAGTATACAAATACAGGGGAGCAATCCGCCCCAGCATTTT. Its translation is CASSIQIQGSNPPQHF.

The rearrangement uses TRBV5-1 and TRBJ1-1; 9 bases fit TRBD1. Germline assignment: CDR1 SGHRS and CDR2 YFSETQ. After removal of 3 bases from V and 3 bases from J, the junction contained 6 bases not matched to a gene. This CDR3 spans 15 amino acids. CDR3: CASSSPGQGYTEAFF. CDR3 coding DNA: TGCGCCAGCAGCTCCCCAGGACAGGGGTACACTGAAGCTTTCTTT.

The chain's CDR3 is CASSPGGTGGEDGYTF. The CDR3 nucleotides are TGTGCCAGCAGCCCCGGAGGGACAGGGGGGGAGGATGGCTACACCTTC. The chain recombines TRBV13 with TRBJ1-2, with 11 bases identical to TRBD1. The CDR3 length is 16 residues. The V gene's germline CDR1 is PRHDT and CDR2 FYEKMQ (reference sequence). V gave up 5 bases and J gave up 6 bases; unmatched junction bases: 11. Supplemented by reference TRBV13 and TRBJ1-2, the full variable domain reads AAGVIQSPRHLIKEKRETATLKCYPIPRHDTVYWYQQGPGQDPQFLISFYEKMQSDKGSIPDRFSAQQFSDYHSELNMSSLELGDSALYFCASSPGGTGGEDGYTFGSGTRLTVV.

In the case of this clone: The junction departs from germline at one end; a sequencing error may be responsible. This chain links TRBV5-4 with TRBJ2-4, with a possible D match to TRBD1 (6 bases). This CDR3 contains 16 residues. In germline, CDR1 is SGHNT, CDR2 YYREEE (reference sequence). CDR3 in DNA: TGTGCCAGCAGCTTGGAACAGGGACCAGGAAAAAACAGTCAGTACTTC. Encoded protein: CASSLEQGPGKNSQYF.

V and J are TRBV28 and TRBJ2-5, with D hard to call. CDR3 length equals 13 residues. Germline lookup yields CDR1 MDHEN and CDR2 SYDVKM. Trimming took off 5 bases at V and 5 bases at J, with 12 bases between the two ends. As DNA, the CDR3 is TGTGCCAGCAGTGCCGACATATTGGAGACCCAGTACTTC. Its translation is CASSADILETQYF.

The chain couples TRBV10-2 to TRBJ2-5; maybe TRBD1 (5 bases). The CDR3 is made up of 14 amino acids. The V end lost 0 bases, the J end lost 3 bases, and 8 bases lay between the germline ends. The germline V gene has CDR1 WSHSY and CDR2 SAAADI. The CDR3 DNA follows: TGCGCCAGCAGTGAGTCTGCGACAGAAGAGACCCAGTACTTC. Its protein product is CASSESATEETQYF.

The genes are TRBV6-4 and TRBJ2-2, with D perhaps matching TRBD2 (7 bases). Deletions cut 6 bases from V and 1 base from J, with 9 bases between. CDR1 and CDR2 (germline): MRHNA, SNTAGT. The CDR3 totals 14 residues. CDR3 in DNA: TGTGCCAGCAGAGCGGGACAGAACACCGGGGAGCTGTTTTTT. Its protein product is CASRAGQNTGELFF.

This clone was detected once. The chain joins TRBV4-3 to TRBJ2-1, with TRBD2 matching 8 bases. Germline assignment: CDR1 LGHNA and CDR2 YSLEER. This CDR3 contains 16 residues. The V gene end was trimmed by 5 bases and the J gene end by 3 bases; junction bases not matched to a gene: 9. CDR3 coding DNA: TGCGCCAGCAGCATTGACGGGGGGGCCGGCTACAATGAGCAGTTCTTC. This encodes CASSIDGGAGYNEQFF.

This chain joins TRBV10-3 and TRBJ2-7; tentative D call: TRBD2 (6 bases). Trimming cost V 6 bases and J 1 base, with 22 bases left between them. Germline CDR1 ENHRY, CDR2 SYGVKD. The CDR3 extends over 17 amino acids. CDR3 amino acids: CAIRGGTGQGGSYEQYF. The CDR3 DNA reads as TGTGCCATCAGGGGCGGGACGGGCCAAGGCGGGTCCTACGAGCAGTACTTC.

The chain carries TRBV7-9 and TRBJ1-2; D is perhaps TRBD1 (6 bases). V lost 5 bases and J 7 bases, leaving 14 bases between the germline ends. The CDR3 consists of 13 residues. The V gene's germline CDR1 is SEHNR and CDR2 FQNEAQ (reference sequence). CDR3: CASSPAEGVGYTF. CDR3 DNA: TGTGCCAGCAGCCCCGCTGAGGGGGTTGGCTACACCTTC.

The chain couples TRBV2 to TRBJ2-1; 13 positions match TRBD2. This CDR3 is 18 amino acids long. After removal of 3 bases from V and 0 bases from J, the junction contained 5 bases not matched to a gene. Germline V gene data show CDR1 as SNHLY and CDR2 as FYNNEI. CDR3 sequence: CASSEGLAGTSSYNEQFF. In nucleotides, the CDR3 is TGTGCCAGCAGTGAGGGACTAGCGGGGACTAGCTCCTACAATGAGCAGTTCTTC.

This chain uses TRBV11-2 with TRBJ2-7; tentative D call: TRBD2 (6 bases). Germline V gene data show CDR1 as SGHAT and CDR2 as FQNNGV. The CDR3 sequence is 15 residues long. Between the trimmed V and J ends, which lost 0 bases and 8 bases, there was a span of 17 bases. The CDR3 DNA sequence: TGTGCCAGCAGCTTAGATCAGGGACTCCTCCAACAGCAGTACTTC. Amino acids: CASSLDQGLLQQQYF.

The chain is built from TRBV9 and TRBJ1-1, with TRBD1 as a possible D gene (5 bases). CDR1 is SGDLS, CDR2 YYNGEE, per germline. There are 15 residues in the CDR3. V was pared by 6 bases and J by 4 bases, with 19 bases between. CDR3 loop: CASTLTEFGGTEAFF. The DNA for the CDR3 is TGTGCCAGCACCCTTACCGAATTCGGGGGCACTGAAGCTTTCTTT.

In DNA, the CDR3 is TGTGCCAGCAGTTACTATTTAAGTACCCAGGCTGAAGCTTTCTTT. As protein: CASSYYLSTQAEAFF. The chain is built from TRBV6-5 and TRBJ1-1; D gene uncertain. CDR1 is MNHEY, CDR2 SVGAGI, per germline. The germline V and J ends were trimmed by 1 base and 6 bases, with 15 bases remaining between them. The CDR3 loop spans 15 amino acids.

The rearrangement joins TRBV6-5 to TRBJ1-1, with TRBD1 as a possible D gene (5 bases). The ends were cut back, 2 bases at V and 1 base at J, with 8 bases in the middle. Germline CDR1 MNHEY, CDR2 SVGAGI. The CDR3 is made up of 14 amino acids. Written as DNA, the CDR3 is TGTGCCAGCAGTTACCGGGGGAGGAACACTGAAGCTTTCTTT. Translating gives CASSYRGRNTEAFF.